These 15 T cell receptor beta chains originate from one sample sequenced in a study of OX40 agonist ivuxolimab in advanced cancers. Libraries were prepared by immunoSEQ multiplex PCR; TCRdb keeps only in-frame clonotypes and omits some of them. Found here are 70,000 to 75,000 clones, about 90% of them singletons; the top ten hold approximately 2.6%. The sample here was CD4+ or CD8+ T cells sorted from blood, taken in a trial of the OX40 agonist ivuxolimab. The receptors were sampled from an adult with an advanced solid tumor such as melanoma, head and neck, liver or kidney cancer.

The chain carries TRBV4-1 and TRBJ2-1, with 16 bases that match TRBD2. V shed 3 bases, J shed 1 base, and the junction held 12 bases outside the gene matches. From germline, CDR1 is MGHRA and CDR2 YSYEKL. The length of the CDR3 is 21 residues. The CDR3 here is CASSHGGTGTSGRGSYNEQFF. The CDR3 nucleotides are TGCGCCAGCAGCCATGGAGGGACCGGGACTAGCGGGAGGGGATCCTACAATGAGCAGTTCTTC.

This clone was counted a single time. The genes are TRBV10-2 and TRBJ1-2; the D is unclear. From germline, CDR1 is WSHSY and CDR2 SAAADI. V lost 2 bases, J lost 3 bases, and 7 bases lay in between. The length of the CDR3 is 13 residues. CDR3 DNA: TGCGCCAGCAGTGAGACGGCGGACTATGGCTACACCTTC. Translating gives CASSETADYGYTF.

The genes are TRBV9 and TRBJ1-1, with 9 bases identical to TRBD1. This CDR3 is built from 17 residues. CDR1 is SGDLS and CDR2 is YYNGEE in the germline V gene. V shed 4 bases, J shed 0 bases, and the junction held 10 bases outside the gene matches. The CDR3 bases are TGTGCCAGCAGCCCCCGCCACGGACAGGGGTTGAACACTGAAGCTTTCTTT. This encodes CASSPRHGQGLNTEAFF.

The chain is built from TRBV9 and TRBJ2-7; TRBD2 agrees at 9 bases. This CDR3 has 17 residues. CDR1 is SGDLS and CDR2 is YYNGEE in the germline V gene. V gave up 0 bases and J gave up 3 bases; unmatched junction bases: 10. CDR3 bases: TGTGCCAGCAGCGTAGTCCAGGCGGGGGGGCCCTACTACGAGCAGTACTTC. It is translated as CASSVVQAGGPYYEQYF.

The rearrangement uses TRBV5-4 and TRBJ1-2; TRBD1 might be the D (5 bases). This CDR3 spans 14 amino acids. Per germline, CDR1 SGHNT and CDR2 YYREEE (reference sequence). V was pared by 4 bases and J by 5 bases, with 15 bases between. The CDR3 loop is CASSMAQAGYGYTF. CDR3 DNA sequence: TGTGCCAGCAGCATGGCACAGGCGGGTTATGGCTACACCTTC.

The V call is TRBV11-3, the J call TRBJ2-7; maybe TRBD2 (5 bases). V was trimmed by 1 base and J by 7 bases, leaving 14 bases between them. The CDR3 contains 14 residues. Germline V gene data show CDR1 as SGHNT and CDR2 as YENEEA. CDR3 in amino acids: CASSLGPSSTEQYF. The CDR3 DNA follows: TGTGCCAGCAGCTTAGGGCCTTCTAGCACGGAGCAGTACTTC.

The CDR3 is CASSYLGQGFNEQFF. CDR3 nucleotides: TGTGCCAGCAGTTACTTGGGACAGGGTTTCAATGAGCAGTTCTTC. The V and J genes are TRBV6-5 and TRBJ2-1; 9 positions match TRBD1. The length of the CDR3 is 15 residues. The junction had 4 bases not matched to a gene; V was cut back by 1 base and J by 6 bases. In germline, CDR1 is MNHEY, CDR2 SVGAGI.

The chain couples TRBV6-1 to TRBJ1-1; 7 nucleotides match TRBD1. CDR1 and CDR2 (germline): MNHNS, SASEGT. V shed 8 bases and J 0 bases; nucleotides not matched to a gene: 0. This CDR3 is 12 amino acids long. The CDR3 DNA reads as TGTGCCAGCGGACAGGTGAACACTGAAGCTTTCTTT. Residues: CASGQVNTEAFF.

The chain combines TRBV2 with TRBJ1-6; no firm D call. The ends were cut back, 6 bases at V and 0 bases at J, with 12 bases in the middle. Germline V gene data show CDR1 as SNHLY and CDR2 as FYNNEI. The CDR3 covers 16 residues. The DNA of the CDR3 is TGTGCCAGCAGAAAGGACGCAAGCTCCTATAATTCACCCCTCCACTTT. This codes for CASRKDASSYNSPLHF.

The J gene is TRBJ2-5, the V gene TRBV30; the match to TRBD1 covers 10 bases. CDR3 length: 13 amino acids. The germline V gene has CDR1 GTSNPN and CDR2 SVGIG (reference sequence). J lost 2 bases, V lost 5 bases, and 2 bases had no gene match. CDR3 DNA sequence: TGTGCCTGGGACAGGGGGCCTCAAGAGACCCAGTACTTC. Translated: CAWDRGPQETQYF.

The chain uses TRBV4-1 and TRBJ2-2; 10 bases match TRBD2. This CDR3 region has 17 residues. V was pared by 8 bases and J by 3 bases, with 12 bases of the junction left unmatched. The germline gives CDR1 MGHRA, CDR2 YSYEKL. The CDR3 is CASRWLTSGPYTGELFF. The CDR3, as DNA: TGCGCCAGCCGATGGTTGACTAGCGGGCCCTACACCGGGGAGCTGTTTTTT.

The CDR3 here is CASSGGQGVDTQYF. CDR3 nucleotide sequence: TGTGCCAGCAGTGGGGGACAGGGGGTAGATACGCAGTATTTT. The chain links TRBV11-1 to TRBJ2-3; 11 nucleotides agree with TRBD1. With 6 bases clipped from V and 5 bases from J, the junction kept 4 bases outside the gene matches. Germline lookup yields CDR1 SGHAT and CDR2 FQDESV (reference sequence). The CDR3 spans 14 residues. Using reference TRBV11-1 and TRBJ2-3 for the parts outside the CDR3, the full variable domain is EAEVAQSPRYKITEKSQAVAFWCDPISGHATLYWYRQILGQGPELLVQFQDESVVDDSQLPKDRFSAERLKGVDSTLKIQPAELGDSAMYLCASSGGQGVDTQYFGPGTRLTVL.

This clone showed up just a few times. This rearrangement joins TRBV6-1 to TRBJ1-1; TRBD1 aligns across 8 bases. V shed 8 bases, J shed 11 bases, and the junction held 13 bases outside the gene matches. Germline assignment: CDR1 MNHNS and CDR2 SASEGT. The CDR3 spans 13 residues. CDR3 loop: CASPGQAVPGAFF. The CDR3 DNA reads TGTGCCAGCCCGGGACAGGCGGTTCCTGGGGCTTTCTTT.

V usage is TRBV18 and J usage is TRBJ1-6, with a tentative D call TRBD1 (5 bases). The CDR3 loop spans 17 amino acids. Looked up from germline, CDR1 is KGHSH and CDR2 is LQKENI. V was pared by 6 bases and J by 2 bases, with 17 bases between. The CDR3 loop is CASSPNRGAPYNSPLHF. CDR3 nucleotides: TGTGCCAGCTCCCCCAACCGAGGGGCCCCCTATAATTCACCCCTCCACTTT. The full variable domain, in which reference TRBV18 and TRBJ1-6 provide the parts outside the CDR3, is NAGVMQNPRHLVRRRGQEARLRCSPMKGHSHVYWYRQLPEEGLKFMVYLQKENIIDESGMPKERFSAEFPKEGPSILRIQQVVRGDSAAYFCASSPNRGAPYNSPLHFGNGTRLTVT.

Only one count was recorded for this clone. This chain joins TRBV30 and TRBJ1-5, with D possibly matching TRBD1 (6 bases). Germline V gene sequence: CDR1 GTSNPN, CDR2 SVGIG (reference sequence). V gave up 0 bases and J gave up 7 bases, with 16 bases separating them. The CDR3 is made up of 15 amino acids. The CDR3 reads CAWSVGGQRRQPQHF. The DNA of the CDR3 is TGTGCCTGGAGTGTAGGCGGACAGCGAAGGCAGCCCCAGCATTTT.